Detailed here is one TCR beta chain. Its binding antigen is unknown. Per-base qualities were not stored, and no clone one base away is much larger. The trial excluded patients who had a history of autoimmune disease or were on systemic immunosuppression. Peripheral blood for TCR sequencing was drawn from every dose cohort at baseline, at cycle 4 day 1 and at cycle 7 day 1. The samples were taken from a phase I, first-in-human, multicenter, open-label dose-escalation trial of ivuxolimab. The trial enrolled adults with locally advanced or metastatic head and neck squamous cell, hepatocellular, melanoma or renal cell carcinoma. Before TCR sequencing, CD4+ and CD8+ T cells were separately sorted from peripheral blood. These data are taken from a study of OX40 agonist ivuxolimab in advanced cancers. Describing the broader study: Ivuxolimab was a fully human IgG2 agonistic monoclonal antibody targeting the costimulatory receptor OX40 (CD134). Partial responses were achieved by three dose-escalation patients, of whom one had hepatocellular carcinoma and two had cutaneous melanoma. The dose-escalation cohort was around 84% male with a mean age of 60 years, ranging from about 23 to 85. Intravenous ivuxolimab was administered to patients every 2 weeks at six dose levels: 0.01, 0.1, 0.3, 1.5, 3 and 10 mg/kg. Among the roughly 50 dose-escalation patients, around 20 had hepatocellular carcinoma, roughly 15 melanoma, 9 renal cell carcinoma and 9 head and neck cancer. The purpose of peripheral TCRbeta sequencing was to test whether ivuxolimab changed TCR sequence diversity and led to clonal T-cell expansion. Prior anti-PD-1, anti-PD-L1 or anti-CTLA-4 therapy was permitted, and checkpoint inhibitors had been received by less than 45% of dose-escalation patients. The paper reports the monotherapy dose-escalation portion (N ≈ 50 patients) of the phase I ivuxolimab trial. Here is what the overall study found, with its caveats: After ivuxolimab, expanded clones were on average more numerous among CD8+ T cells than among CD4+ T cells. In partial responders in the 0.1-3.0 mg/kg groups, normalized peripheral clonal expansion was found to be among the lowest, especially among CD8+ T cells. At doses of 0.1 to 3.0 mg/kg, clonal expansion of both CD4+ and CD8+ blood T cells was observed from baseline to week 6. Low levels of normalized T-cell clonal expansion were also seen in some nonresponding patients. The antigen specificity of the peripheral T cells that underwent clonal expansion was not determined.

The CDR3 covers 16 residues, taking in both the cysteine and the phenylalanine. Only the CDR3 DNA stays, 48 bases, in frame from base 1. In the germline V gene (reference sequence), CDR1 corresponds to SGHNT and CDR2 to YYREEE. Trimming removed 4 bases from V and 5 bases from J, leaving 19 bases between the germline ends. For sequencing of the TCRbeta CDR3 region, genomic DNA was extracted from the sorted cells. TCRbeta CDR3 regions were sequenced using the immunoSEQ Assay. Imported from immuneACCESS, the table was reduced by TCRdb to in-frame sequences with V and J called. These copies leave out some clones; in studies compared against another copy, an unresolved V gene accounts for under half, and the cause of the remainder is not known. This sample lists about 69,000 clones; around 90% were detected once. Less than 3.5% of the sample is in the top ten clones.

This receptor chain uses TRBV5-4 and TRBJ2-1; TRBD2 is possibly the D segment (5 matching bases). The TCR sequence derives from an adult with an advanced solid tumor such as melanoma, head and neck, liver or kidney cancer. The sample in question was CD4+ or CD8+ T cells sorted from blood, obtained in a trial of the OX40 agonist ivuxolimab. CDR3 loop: CASSPEPASTNNEQFF. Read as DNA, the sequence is TGTGCCAGCAGCCCGGAGCCGGCTAGCACAAACAATGAGCAGTTCTTC.